The entry below gives a single TCR beta chain sequence along with its context. Its target is not known. The CDR3 is 16 residues long. Germline CDR1 reads SGDLS; CDR2 reads YYNGEE. Germline trimming cut 6 bases from V and 4 bases from J; bases unmatched to any gene: 12. This specimen comes from a study of T cell repertoires and HLA-DP antigens. Measured with immunoSEQ multiplex PCR; TCRdb has only the in-frame clones, and not every one. The table includes around 70,000 clones, 80% detected once. This TCR came from a man aged 55-75 years in good health and CMV-seronegative. The specimen sequenced was CD4+ T cells from PBMCs. This rearrangement joins TRBV9 to TRBJ2-2; 7 nucleotides align to TRBD2. The CDR3, as DNA: TGTGCCAGCACCCCGCAAATAGCGGGCGGCACCGGGGAGCTGTTTTTT. It codes for CASTPQIAGGTGELFF.